The 8 T cell receptor beta chains below come from one sample, sequenced in a study of blood T cell repertoires in COVID-19. The method was immunoSEQ multiplex PCR; TCRdb's version includes in-frame clones alone and lacks a portion of them. The data show 160,000 or so clones, around 89% seen once. The material sequenced was peripheral blood. All receptors derive from a woman aged 40 to 50 with acute or convalescent COVID-19.

The chain combines TRBV4-2 with TRBJ1-6; D gene unclear. The V and J ends lost 1 base and 9 bases respectively, with 13 bases between them. Per the germline V gene, CDR1 is LGHNA and CDR2 is YNFKEQ. The CDR3 totals 15 residues. CDR3: CASSQVPTPGSPLHF. The CDR3 nucleotides read TGTGCCAGCAGCCAAGTCCCTACACCAGGTTCACCCCTCCACTTT.

The genes are TRBV6-5 and TRBJ1-1; 9 bases agree with TRBD1. The germline V gene encodes CDR1 MNHEY and CDR2 SVGAGI. The CDR3 is made up of 14 amino acids. With V trimmed by 8 bases and J by 1 base, 5 bases remained unmatched. CDR3 loop: CASGTGISNTEAFF. The CDR3 DNA reads as TGTGCCAGCGGGACAGGGATATCGAACACTGAAGCTTTCTTT.

The chain is built from TRBV6-5 and TRBJ1-2; D call uncertain. Trimming removed 10 bases at V and 8 bases at J, with 14 bases between. The CDR3 is 11 residues long. CDR1 is MNHEY, CDR2 SVGAGI, per germline. The CDR3 DNA reads TGTGCCATCCGAACCGCGGGCGGCTACACCTTC. Translation gives CAIRTAGGYTF.

The chain links TRBV9 to TRBJ2-5; D is possibly TRBD1 (5 bases). The CDR3 runs to 14 residues. Trimming cost V 0 bases and J 4 bases, with 10 bases left between them. From germline, CDR1 is SGDLS and CDR2 YYNGEE. Written as DNA, the CDR3 is TGTGCCAGCAGCGTAGATCAGGGTGGAGAGACCCAGTACTTC. Translated, it gives CASSVDQGGETQYF.

The DNA of the CDR3 is TGTGCTAGTGGTCTAGGTGGGGGCCCGAGAAGCGAGCAGTACTTC. Its protein product is CASGLGGGPRSEQYF. The V gene is TRBV12-5, the J gene TRBJ2-7; D may be TRBD1 (6 bases). Germline V lookup: CDR1 LGHNT, CDR2 FRNRAP. V lost 5 bases and J lost 6, with 20 bases in between. CDR3 length: 15 amino acids.

V gene TRBV19 combines with J gene TRBJ1-4; D gene unclear. V shed 2 bases and J shed 4 bases, with 5 bases lying between them. CDR3 size: 13 residues. The germline CDR1 and CDR2 sequences are LNHDA and SQIVND (reference sequence). The CDR3 loop is CASSISVNEKLFF. The CDR3 DNA follows: TGTGCCAGTAGTATATCTGTTAATGAAAAACTGTTTTTT.

The chain recombines TRBV7-9 with TRBJ2-5; D is perhaps TRBD1 (5 bases). The germline V gene has CDR1 SEHNR and CDR2 FQNEAQ (reference sequence). Trimming removed 1 base at V and 6 bases at J, with 9 bases between. The CDR3 extends over 13 amino acids. The CDR3 region is CASSLDRGQTQYF. The CDR3 DNA reads as TGTGCCAGCAGCTTAGATAGGGGTCAGACCCAGTACTTC.

The V call is TRBV24-1, the J call TRBJ1-6; 7 nucleotides agree with TRBD1. This CDR3 is 17 amino acids long. Trimming at V came to 3 bases and at J to 0 bases, leaving 4 bases not matched to a gene. The germline V gene encodes CDR1 KGHDR and CDR2 SFDVKD. The CDR3 bases are TGTGCCACCAGTGATCTACAGGGGAGCTCCTATAATTCACCCCTCCACTTT. Amino acids: CATSDLQGSSYNSPLHF.